This is a list of T cell receptor beta chains from one sample in a study of regulatory T cells in long-lasting Graves disease. TCRdb independently ran MiXCR on the multiplex PCR reads; one entry per CDR3 protein. The sample carries 250,000 to 400,000 distinct CDR3 sequences, about 18% recorded once. The material was peripheral blood mononuclear cells (PBMCs), obtained at new diagnosis, from a patient treated with antithyroid drugs. These receptors came from a female donor with Graves disease. Each CDR3 is given with its conserved first and last residue. Each record gives: D gene, clone size, J gene, V gene, CDR3 DNA, CDR3 protein. D genes are given only for firm matches. Clone size is given for some rows only: seen once, a few or many times, or a class if the clone is expanded.

. many TRBJ2-1 TRBV6-2/TRBV6-3 TGTGCCAGCAGTTACTCAGTTGGGCAGGTGGATGAGCAGTTCTTC CASSYSVGQVDEQFF
. . TRBJ1-2 TRBV30 TGTGCCTGGAGTGTTGGCAGTCTACTAAGCGGCTACACCTTC CAWSVGSLLSGYTF
. . TRBJ2-7 TRBV5-6 TGTGCCAGCAGCTTCGGGGGCGGCGGCCGCCCCCCATCCTACGAGCAGTACTTC CASSFGGGGRPPSYEQYF
. . TRBJ2-2 TRBV7-8 TGTGCCAGCAGCTTAGCGCGCAGACTAAGCACCGGGGAGCTGTTTTTT CASSLARRLSTGELFF
. many TRBJ1-2 TRBV2 TGTGCCAGCAGGGAGGGCGGGACGGTCGGCTATGGCTACACCTTC CASREGGTVGYGYTF
. many TRBJ1-5 TRBV7-9 TGTGCCAGCAGCTCCTCGGCTAGTGGGAACAATCAGCCCCAGCATTTT CASSSSASGNNQPQHF
TRBD2 . TRBJ2-7 TRBV9 TGTGCCAGCAGCGTAGTAGCGGGAGACTACGAGCAGTACTTC CASSVVAGDYEQYF
. . TRBJ2-7 TRBV19 TGTGCCAGTAGTCATTTAAGCTCCTACGAGCAGTACTTC CASSHLSSYEQYF
. many TRBJ1-6 TRBV2 TGTGCCAGCAGTGAACAGGGCAGGTTCTCCTATAATTCACCCCTCCACTTT CASSEQGRFSYNSPLHF
TRBD2 . TRBJ2-1 TRBV18 TGTGCCAGCTCACCCGGAGGCGGGTCGGGAGGGTCAATGAAGCAGTTCTTC CASSPGGGSGGSMKQFF
. many TRBJ1-4 TRBV15 TGTGCCACCAGCAGAGATCGAATATCGCATGAAAAACTGTTTTTT CATSRDRISHEKLFF
. many TRBJ2-2 TRBV20-1 TGCAGTGCTAGAGAGTTGGATGGGTACACCGGGGAGCTGTTTTTT CSARELDGYTGELFF
. many TRBJ1-1 TRBV10-2 TGCGCCAGCAGTCAACCTAAACAGGGTTTGGCTGAAGCTTTCTTT CASSQPKQGLAEAFF
TRBD1 . TRBJ2-6 TRBV18 TGTGCCAGCTCCCGGCTGAGACAGGGCCTCTCTGGGGCCAACGTCCTGACTTTC CASSRLRQGLSGANVLTF
. once TRBJ2-5 TRBV5-4 TGTGCCAGCAGCTTGGTCGGGACGGAAGAGACCCAGTACTTC CASSLVGTEETQYF
. many TRBJ1-3 TRBV20-1 TGCAGTGCTAGTACAGGGAACTCTGGAAACACCATATATTTT CSASTGNSGNTIYF
TRBD1 once TRBJ2-7 TRBV11-3 TGTGCCAGCAGCTTAGATTCGGGACAGGGGGCCTACGAGCAGTACTTC CASSLDSGQGAYEQYF